The clone carrying this T cell receptor (beta chain) was observed once. This specimen comes from a study of PD-L1 blockade in urothelial cancer. Study details: Male sex and bladder-origin urothelial cancer were recorded for about 85% of the roughly 30 patients.

Described time point: pretreatment peripheral blood. TCRdb's copy holds only in-frame clones and misses some; the assay was immunoSEQ multiplex PCR. The table has around 100,000 clones, around 86% seen once. Germline V gene data show CDR1 as KGHSH and CDR2 as LQKENI. V dropped 0 bases and J dropped 6; count of bases not matched to a gene: 8. This CDR3 has 16 residues. The chain uses TRBV18 and TRBJ2-1; 7 bases map to TRBD1. The TCR originated in a man aged 55 to 70 with urothelial cancer. Sequencing was performed on PBMCs, taken around atezolizumab (anti-PD-L1) treatment. The CDR3 bases are TGTGCCAGCTCACCACCGTCGACTTCAGGGGGCAATGAGCAGTTCTTC. Its translation is CASSPPSTSGGNEQFF.